The present entry profiles one TCR beta chain with its context. Its antigen is still unknown. These data belong to a study of OX40 agonist ivuxolimab in advanced cancers. Study summary: Past anti-PD-1, anti-PD-L1 or anti-CTLA-4 therapy was accepted, and 40% had received some.

Whole-study findings and limits: By week 6 at 0.1 to 3.0 mg/kg, blood CD4+ and CD8+ T cells had expanded clonally. The mean number of expanded clones was higher in CD8+ T cells than in CD4+.

Trimming removed 3 bases from V and 2 bases from J, with 7 bases in between. There are 13 residues in the CDR3. In germline, CDR1 is SGDLS, CDR2 YYNGEE. The assay was immunoSEQ multiplex PCR, and TCRdb's table has in-frame clones only and misses some. This table holds fewer than 85,000 clones, 90% to 95% found once. The chain is built from TRBV9 and TRBJ2-3; D is ambiguous. The sequencing here drew on CD4+ or CD8+ T cells sorted from blood, taken in a trial of the OX40 agonist ivuxolimab. The receptor's source is an adult with an advanced solid tumor such as melanoma, head and neck, liver or kidney cancer. CDR3 sequence reads: CASSAFYTDTQYF. The CDR3 DNA reads TGTGCCAGCAGCGCCTTTTACACAGATACGCAGTATTTT. Complete variable domain (other parts from reference TRBV9 and TRBJ2-3): DSGVTQTPKHLITATGQRVTLRCSPRSGDLSVYWYQQSLDQGLQFLIQYYNGEERAKGNILERFSAQQFPDLHSELNLSSLELGDSALYFCASSAFYTDTQYFGPGTRLTVL.